The 24 T cell receptor beta chains below come from one sample, sequenced in a study of T cell repertoires in cytomegalovirus infection. TCRdb reprocessed the reads with MiXCR, giving one entry per CDR3 protein. The sample lists hundreds of thousands of distinct CDR3 sequences; roughly a tenth were seen once. Sequenced: PBMCs. These receptors were obtained from a human donor in good health (CMV status not recorded). Some clones in this sample may be carry-over from other donors' samples.

In this sample, this clonotype turned up many times. The rearrangement uses TRBV9 and TRBJ2-6; D unclear. The CDR3 has 15 residues. CDR1 is SGDLS and CDR2 is YYNGEE in the germline V gene. The V end was cut by 0 bases, the J end by 2 bases, with 6 bases between. The CDR3 spells CASSVGRPGANVLTF. The CDR3 nucleotides are TGTGCCAGCAGCGTAGGAAGGCCTGGGGCCAACGTCCTGACTTTC.

In its sample, this clonotype was seen many times. The gene calls are TRBV5-6 and TRBJ1-1; 7 nucleotides align to TRBD1. The CDR3 is made up of 14 amino acids. Germline loops: CDR1 SGHDT, CDR2 YYEEEE. The J segment lost 0 bases and the V segment lost 6 bases, leaving 5 bases of the junction unmatched. The CDR3: CASTLRGLNTEAFF. The CDR3, as DNA: TGTGCCAGCACCCTGAGGGGGCTGAACACTGAAGCTTTCTTT.

This clonotype has a count of ten or more. The CDR3 DNA is TGTGCCAGCACCGGCGGACATTTTAGAGAGACCCAGTACTTC. Its protein is CASTGGHFRETQYF. The chain carries TRBV7-9 and TRBJ2-5, with D maybe TRBD1 (5 bases). Deletions cut 7 bases from V and 4 bases from J, with 16 bases between. Germline V gene lookup returns CDR1 SEHNR and CDR2 FQNEAQ (reference sequence). This CDR3 is built from 14 residues.

This clonotype was observed a few times. This chain connects TRBV29-1 to TRBJ1-1, with unresolved D. Germline V lookup: CDR1 SQVTM, CDR2 ANQGSEA. The CDR3 totals 12 residues. Trimming took 5 bases from V and 0 from J, leaving 7 bases between them. The CDR3 loop is CSVRRVNTEAFF. The CDR3 nucleotides read TGCAGCGTTCGAAGGGTGAACACTGAAGCTTTCTTT.

This clonotype was detected ten times or more. The V gene is TRBV9, the J gene TRBJ1-6; the D gene is possibly TRBD1 (5 bases). The V gene lost 0 bases and the J gene lost 10 bases, with 11 bases spanning the gap. Germline values: CDR1 SGDLS, CDR2 YYNGEE. The CDR3 extends over 14 amino acids. CDR3 sequence: CASSVEGDRSPLHF. The CDR3 nucleotides are TGTGCCAGCAGCGTAGAAGGGGATCGCTCACCCCTCCACTTT. Filled out from reference TRBV9 and TRBJ1-6, the complete variable domain reads DSGVTQTPKHLITATGQRVTLRCSPRSGDLSVYWYQQSLDQGLQFLIQYYNGEERAKGNILERFSAQQFPDLHSELNLSSLELGDSALYFCASSVEGDRSPLHFGNGTRLTVT.

This clonotype was counted many times. The rearrangement links TRBV20-1 to TRBJ2-1; possibly TRBD1 for D (6 bases). Germline V CDR1 and CDR2: DFQATT, SNEGSKA (reference sequence). The CDR3 spans 12 residues. V lost 7 bases to trimming and J lost 10 bases, with 17 bases between them. In nucleotides, the CDR3 is TGCAGTGGGGACAAGAGCACAGGGGAGCAGTTCTTC. It encodes CSGDKSTGEQFF.

In its sample, this clonotype was seen a few times. The J gene is TRBJ1-1, the V gene TRBV14; D gene uncertain. The V and J ends lost 3 bases and 8 bases respectively, with 10 bases between them. The CDR3 is made up of 12 amino acids. Germline CDR1 is SGHDN and CDR2 is FVKESK. The CDR3 coding sequence is TGTGCCAGCAGCCAGAACCCACTAGAAGCTTTCTTT. Translated, it gives CASSQNPLEAFF. Full variable domain (outside the CDR3, taken from reference TRBV14 and TRBJ1-1): EAGVTQFPSHSVIEKGQTVTLRCDPISGHDNLYWYRRVMGKEIKFLLHFVKESKQDESGMPNNRFLAERTGGTYSTLKVQPAELEDSGVYFCASSQNPLEAFFGQGTRLTVV.

This clonotype appeared once. The chain employs TRBV5-6 and TRBJ2-2, with D perhaps TRBD1 (6 bases). Germline lookup yields CDR1 SGHDT and CDR2 YYEEEE. This CDR3 has 12 amino acids. With 4 bases removed from V and 7 bases from J, the gap between germline ends came to 8 bases. The DNA of the CDR3 is TGTGCCAGCAGCCGACAGGTCGGGGAGCTGTTTTTT. This encodes CASSRQVGELFF.

This clonotype was seen repeatedly, ten times or more. The chain combines TRBV20-1 with TRBJ1-2, with 10 bases lining up with TRBD1. The CDR3 sequence is 13 residues long. V lost 6 bases and J lost 2; bases outside the gene matches: 3. Germline V gene data show CDR1 as DFQATT and CDR2 as SNEGSKA (reference sequence). CDR3 DNA sequence: TGCAGTGCCCCGGGACAGGGGAACTATGGCTACACCTTC. It codes for CSAPGQGNYGYTF.

This clonotype appeared a single time. A much more abundant neighbour one base away suggests this may be a read error. In DNA form, the CDR3 reads TGCGCCAGCAGCCAAGACCTAGGGGACGGGGAGCTGTTATTT. Protein sequence: CASSQDLGDGELLF. This chain connects TRBV4-1 to TRBJ2-2, with D perhaps TRBD1 or TRBD2 (5 bases each). The CDR3 consists of 14 residues. CDR1 MGHRA and CDR2 YSYEKL come from the germline V gene.

This clonotype was counted many times. This chain links TRBV12-3 or TRBV12-4 with TRBJ2-1; TRBD2 aligns across 7 bases. V shed 4 bases and J 12 bases; nucleotides not matched to a gene: 6. This CDR3 has 12 residues. The CDR3 loop reads CASSSIAGVQFF. The CDR3 nucleotides read TGTGCCAGCAGTTCTATAGCGGGTGTGCAGTTCTTC.

This clonotype showed up many times. The chain carries TRBV20-1 and TRBJ2-1; 13 nucleotides agree with TRBD2. Germline CDR1 DFQATT, CDR2 SNEGSKA (reference sequence). The ends lost 1 base at V and 2 bases at J; junction bases unmatched: 5. This CDR3 is 17 amino acids long. CDR3 residues: CSARVMGLAGTYNEQFF. The CDR3 DNA reads as TGCAGTGCTAGAGTCATGGGACTAGCGGGAACCTACAATGAGCAGTTCTTC.

Here the CDR3 reads CASSVVELGEQFF. The DNA for the CDR3 is TGTGCCAGCAGCGTAGTAGAGCTAGGTGAGCAGTTCTTC. The chain combines TRBV9 with TRBJ2-1; D is undetermined. Per the germline V gene, CDR1 is SGDLS and CDR2 is YYNGEE. Trimming removed 0 bases at V and 9 bases at J, with 10 bases between. This CDR3 contains 13 residues.

This clonotype has more than one count but fewer than ten. This chain connects TRBV7-9 to TRBJ2-1; 9 bases line up with TRBD1. Germline V lookup: CDR1 SEHNR, CDR2 FQNEAQ (reference sequence). The CDR3 has 15 residues. Trimming took 5 bases from V and 4 from J; bases not matched to a gene: 6. The CDR3 DNA sequence: TGTGCCAGCAGCATTGGGACAGGGATTTACAATGAGCAGTTCTTC. Its translation: CASSIGTGIYNEQFF.

This clonotype was seen ten or more times. The chain couples TRBV5-1 to TRBJ2-1, with TRBD1 matching 7 bases. The CDR3 totals 16 residues. J lost 1 base, V lost 3 bases, and 7 bases had no gene match. Germline CDR1 and CDR2: SGHRS and YFSETQ. The chain's CDR3 is CASSSSGQVSYNEQFF. The CDR3 DNA is TGCGCCAGCAGCTCCTCCGGACAGGTTTCCTACAATGAGCAGTTCTTC.

There are many counts of this clonotype. The chain employs TRBV6-2 or TRBV6-3 and TRBJ2-3, with no clear D. The CDR3 has 13 residues. The germline V gene has CDR1 MNHEY and CDR2 SVGEGT. Trimming left V 0 bases short and J 2 bases short, with 3 bases between. CDR3 DNA: TGTGCCAGCAGTTACTCCTACACAGATACGCAGTATTTT. Its translation: CASSYSYTDTQYF.

This clonotype was detected many times. The gene calls are TRBV20-1 and TRBJ1-1; a possible D gene is TRBD1 (5 bases). Between the trimmed V and J ends, which lost 0 bases and 6 bases, there was a span of 14 bases. Germline V gives CDR1 DFQATT, CDR2 SNEGSKA (reference sequence). CDR3 length equals 14 residues. CDR3 residues: CSARDPAGVAEAFF. CDR3 nucleotides: TGCAGTGCTAGAGATCCGGCGGGGGTCGCTGAAGCTTTCTTT.

This clonotype has ten or more counts. This chain links TRBV7-6 with TRBJ2-2; D is uncertain. Trimming cost V 5 bases and J 4 bases, with 17 bases left between them. This CDR3 is built from 16 residues. Germline CDR1 reads SGHVS; CDR2 reads FNYEAQ. The CDR3 DNA reads as TGTGCCAGCAGCCCCTATAGAGACATTACCACCGGGGAGCTGTTTTTT. It is translated as CASSPYRDITTGELFF.

In this sample, this clonotype turned up many times. This chain joins TRBV2 and TRBJ1-5, with D unresolved. CDR1 and CDR2 (germline): SNHLY, FYNNEI. V was clipped by 6 bases and J by 5 bases, with 8 bases between them. This CDR3 has 12 residues. The CDR3 region has the DNA TGTGCCAGCAGCCAGACCGATCAGCCCCAGCATTTT. Protein product: CASSQTDQPQHF.

In its sample, this clonotype was seen many times. The chain employs TRBV15 and TRBJ2-7; D is unclear. V shed 1 base and J shed 0 bases, with 7 bases lying between them. There are 14 residues in the CDR3. Per the germline V gene, CDR1 is LNHNV and CDR2 is YYDKDF (reference sequence). Written as DNA, the CDR3 is TGTGCCACCAGCAGAGCTGGCAACTCCTACGAGCAGTACGTC. Its protein is CATSRAGNSYEQYV.

In this sample, this clonotype turned up a few times. V and J are TRBV6-4 and TRBJ2-7, with TRBD1 matching 9 bases. Germline CDR1 is MRHNA and CDR2 is SNTAGT. After removal of 2 bases from V and 2 bases from J, the junction contained 10 bases not matched to a gene. CDR3 size: 17 residues. This CDR3 is CASSDRVEQGATYEQYV. DNA for the CDR3: TGTGCCAGCAGTGACAGGGTTGAACAGGGGGCAACCTACGAGCAGTACGTC.

This clonotype occurred many times. This rearrangement joins TRBV5-1 to TRBJ2-7, with 7 bases lining up with TRBD2. Germline assignment: CDR1 SGHRS and CDR2 YFSETQ. The CDR3 totals 16 residues. The V and J ends lost 0 bases and 0 bases, in that order; junction bases with no gene match: 6. The CDR3 here is CASSLDGGGLSYEQYF. CDR3 bases: TGCGCCAGCAGCTTGGATGGGGGGGGACTCTCCTACGAGCAGTACTTC.

In its sample, this clonotype was seen many times. The chain uses TRBV20-1 and TRBJ1-6, with TRBD1 matching over 9 bases. The J segment lost 7 bases and the V segment lost 6 bases, leaving 7 bases of the junction unmatched. The V gene's germline CDR1 is DFQATT and CDR2 SNEGSKA (reference sequence). This CDR3 is 14 amino acids long. The CDR3 region is CSAVGQGMNSPLHF. DNA for the CDR3: TGCAGTGCAGTGGGACAGGGAATGAATTCACCCCTCCACTTT.

This clonotype was counted at least ten times. The chain employs TRBV5-6 and TRBJ2-5, with D perhaps TRBD1 (6 bases). The CDR3 contains 15 residues. V was trimmed by 0 bases and J by 2 bases, leaving 11 bases between them. From germline, CDR1 is SGHDT and CDR2 YYEEEE. The CDR3 DNA reads as TGTGCCAGCAGCTTGGTCCGGACAGTTCAAGAGACCCAGTACTTC. This sequence encodes CASSLVRTVQETQYF. The full variable domain, its missing parts supplied by reference TRBV5-6 and TRBJ2-5, is DAGVTQSPTHLIKTRGQQVTLRCSPKSGHDTVSWYQQALGQGPQFIFQYYEEEERQRGNFPDRFSGHQFPNYSSELNVNALLLGDSALYLCASSLVRTVQETQYFGPGTRLLVL.